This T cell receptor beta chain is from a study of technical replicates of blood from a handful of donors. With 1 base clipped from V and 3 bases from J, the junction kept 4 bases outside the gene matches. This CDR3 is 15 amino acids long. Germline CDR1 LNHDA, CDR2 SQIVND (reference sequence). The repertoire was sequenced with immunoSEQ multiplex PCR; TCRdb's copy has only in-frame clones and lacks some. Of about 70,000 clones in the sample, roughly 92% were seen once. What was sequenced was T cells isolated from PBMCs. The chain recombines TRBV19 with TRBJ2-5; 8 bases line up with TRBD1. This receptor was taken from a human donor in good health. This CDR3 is CASSIVRTGKETQYF. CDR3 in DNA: TGTGCCAGTAGTATAGTTAGGACAGGGAAAGAGACCCAGTACTTC. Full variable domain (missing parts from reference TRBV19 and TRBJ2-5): DGGITQSPKYLFRKEGQNVTLSCEQNLNHDAMYWYRQDPGQGLRLIYYSQIVNDFQKGDIAEGYSVSREKKESFPLTVTSAQKNPTAFYLCASSIVRTGKETQYFGPGTRLLVL.